This T cell receptor beta chain was profiled in a study of cytomegalovirus exposure and HLA in healthy donors. PCR employed 60 Vbeta and 13 Jbeta primers. Produced via immunoSEQ multiplex PCR; TCRdb's table is partial and in-frame only. The sample has some 80,000 clones; 10% are singletons. This clone has only a few counts. What it binds is not known. One end of the junction is discordant with germline, which a read error may explain. CDR3 length: 16 amino acids. The V gene's germline CDR1 is MGHRA and CDR2 YSYEKL. Study observations and caveats: Later on, an analysis tied approximately 17,000 TCR beta sequences to HLA alleles at 0.05 false discovery rate.

V gene TRBV4-1 combines with J gene TRBJ1-2, with D maybe TRBD1 (5 bases). Sequenced: PBMCs. The sequence was obtained from a man in his fifties or sixties in good health and CMV-seropositive. The CDR3 DNA sequence: TGCGCCAGCAGCCATTCTGACAGCCAGGGAAACTACGGCTACACCTTC. Translated: CASSHSDSQGNYGYTF.